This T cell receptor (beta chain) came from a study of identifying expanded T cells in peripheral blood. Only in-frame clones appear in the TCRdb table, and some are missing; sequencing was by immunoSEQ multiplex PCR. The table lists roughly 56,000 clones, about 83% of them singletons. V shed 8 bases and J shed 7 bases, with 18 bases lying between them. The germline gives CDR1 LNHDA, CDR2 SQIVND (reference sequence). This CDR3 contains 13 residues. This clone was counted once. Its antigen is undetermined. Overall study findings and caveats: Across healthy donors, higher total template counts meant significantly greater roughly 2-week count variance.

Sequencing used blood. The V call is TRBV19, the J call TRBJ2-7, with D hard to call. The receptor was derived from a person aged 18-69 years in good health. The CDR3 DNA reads TGTGCCAGTCGACCCGGACCCTCTGGGGAGCAGTACTTC. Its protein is CASRPGPSGEQYF.